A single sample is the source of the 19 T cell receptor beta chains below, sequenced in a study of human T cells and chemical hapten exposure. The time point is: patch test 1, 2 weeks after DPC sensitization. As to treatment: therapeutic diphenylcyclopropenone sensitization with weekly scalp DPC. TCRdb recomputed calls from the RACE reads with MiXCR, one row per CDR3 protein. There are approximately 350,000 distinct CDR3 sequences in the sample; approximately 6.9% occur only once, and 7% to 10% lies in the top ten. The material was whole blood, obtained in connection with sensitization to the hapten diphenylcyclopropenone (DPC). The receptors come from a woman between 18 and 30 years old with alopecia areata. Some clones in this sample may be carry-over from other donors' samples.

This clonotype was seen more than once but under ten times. The CDR3 protein is CASSQDLGQGTGNTIYF. The DNA for the CDR3 is TGTGCCAGCAGCCAAGATCTGGGCCAGGGGACTGGAAACACCATATATTTT. The chain links TRBV4-2 to TRBJ1-3; a possible D gene is TRBD1 (6 bases). Germline V CDR1 and CDR2: LGHNA, YNFKEQ. Trimming took 0 bases from V and 2 from J, leaving 14 bases between them. The CDR3 spans 17 residues.

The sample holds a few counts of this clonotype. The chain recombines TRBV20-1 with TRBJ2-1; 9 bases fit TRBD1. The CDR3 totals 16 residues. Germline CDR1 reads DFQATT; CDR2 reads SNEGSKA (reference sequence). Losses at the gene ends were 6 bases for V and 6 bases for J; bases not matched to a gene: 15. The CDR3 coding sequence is TGCAGTGCCCCAAATCCCGGGACAGGGATCGGCAATGAGCAGTTCTTC. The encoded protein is CSAPNPGTGIGNEQFF.

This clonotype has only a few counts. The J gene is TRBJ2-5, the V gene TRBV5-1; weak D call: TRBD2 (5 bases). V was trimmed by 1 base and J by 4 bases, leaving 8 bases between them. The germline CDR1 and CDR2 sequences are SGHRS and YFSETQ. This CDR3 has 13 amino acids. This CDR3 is CASSLPGSETQYF. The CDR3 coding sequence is TGCGCCAGCAGCTTGCCGGGGTCAGAGACCCAGTACTTC.

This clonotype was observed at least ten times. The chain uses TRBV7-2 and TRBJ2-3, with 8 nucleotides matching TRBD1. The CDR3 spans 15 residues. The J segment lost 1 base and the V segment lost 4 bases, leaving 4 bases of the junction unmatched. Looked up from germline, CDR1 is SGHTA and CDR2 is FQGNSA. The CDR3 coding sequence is TGTGCCAGCAGCTCAAGGGGACAGGGCACAGATACGCAGTATTTT. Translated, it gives CASSSRGQGTDTQYF.

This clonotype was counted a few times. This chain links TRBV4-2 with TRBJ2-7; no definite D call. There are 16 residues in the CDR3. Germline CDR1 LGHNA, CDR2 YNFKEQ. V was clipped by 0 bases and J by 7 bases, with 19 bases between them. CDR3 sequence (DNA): TGTGCCAGCAGCCAAGATACGGCGGCGGATTGGGGAGAGCAGTACTTC. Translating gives CASSQDTAADWGEQYF.

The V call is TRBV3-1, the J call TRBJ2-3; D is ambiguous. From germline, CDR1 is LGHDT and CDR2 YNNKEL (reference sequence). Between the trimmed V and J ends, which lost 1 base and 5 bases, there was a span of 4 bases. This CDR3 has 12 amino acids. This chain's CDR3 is CASSQGRDTQYF. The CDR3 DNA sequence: TGTGCCAGCAGCCAAGGCAGAGATACGCAGTATTTT.

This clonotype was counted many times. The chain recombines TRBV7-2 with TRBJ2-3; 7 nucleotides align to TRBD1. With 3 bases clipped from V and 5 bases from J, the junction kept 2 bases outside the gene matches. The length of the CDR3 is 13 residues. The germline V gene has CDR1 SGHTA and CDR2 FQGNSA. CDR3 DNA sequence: TGTGCCAGCAGCTTCGGGACAGAAGATACGCAGTATTTT. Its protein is CASSFGTEDTQYF.

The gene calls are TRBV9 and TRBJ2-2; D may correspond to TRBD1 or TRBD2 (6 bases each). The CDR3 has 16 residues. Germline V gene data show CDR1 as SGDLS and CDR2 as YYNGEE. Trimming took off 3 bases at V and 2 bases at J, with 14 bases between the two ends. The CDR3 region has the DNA TGTGCCAGCAGCGCCGTGGGGGGCACCAACACCGGGGAGCTGTTTTTT. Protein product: CASSAVGGTNTGELFF.

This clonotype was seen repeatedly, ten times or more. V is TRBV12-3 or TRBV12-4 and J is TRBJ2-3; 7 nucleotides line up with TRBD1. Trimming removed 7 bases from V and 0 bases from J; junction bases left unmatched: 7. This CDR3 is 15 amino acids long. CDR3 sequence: CASNIYRGSTDTQYF. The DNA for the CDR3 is TGTGCCAGCAATATCTACAGGGGAAGCACAGATACGCAGTATTTT.

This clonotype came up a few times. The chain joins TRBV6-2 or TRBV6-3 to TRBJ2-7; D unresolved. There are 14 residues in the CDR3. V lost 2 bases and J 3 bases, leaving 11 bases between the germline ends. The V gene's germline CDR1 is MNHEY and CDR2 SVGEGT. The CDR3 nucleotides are TGTGCCAGCAGTTACGTTGGTGGTGGCTACGAGCAGTACTTC. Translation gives CASSYVGGGYEQYF.

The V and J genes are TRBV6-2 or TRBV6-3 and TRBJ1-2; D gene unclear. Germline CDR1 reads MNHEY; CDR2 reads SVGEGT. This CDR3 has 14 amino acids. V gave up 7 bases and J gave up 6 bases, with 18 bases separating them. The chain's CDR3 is CASTFFRAGDGYTF. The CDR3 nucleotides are TGTGCCAGCACTTTCTTCCGGGCCGGCGATGGCTACACCTTC.

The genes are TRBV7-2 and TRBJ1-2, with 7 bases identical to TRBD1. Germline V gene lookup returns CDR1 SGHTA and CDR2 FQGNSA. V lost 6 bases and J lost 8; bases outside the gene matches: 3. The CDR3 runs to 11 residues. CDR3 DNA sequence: TGTGCCAGCAGGACAGGGCACGGCTACACCTTC. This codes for CASRTGHGYTF.

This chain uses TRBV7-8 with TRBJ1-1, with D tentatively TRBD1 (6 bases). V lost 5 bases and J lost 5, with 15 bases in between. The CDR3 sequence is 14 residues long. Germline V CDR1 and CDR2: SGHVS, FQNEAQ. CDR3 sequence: CASSPQGGETEAFF. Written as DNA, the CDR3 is TGTGCCAGCAGCCCACAGGGAGGTGAGACTGAAGCTTTCTTT.

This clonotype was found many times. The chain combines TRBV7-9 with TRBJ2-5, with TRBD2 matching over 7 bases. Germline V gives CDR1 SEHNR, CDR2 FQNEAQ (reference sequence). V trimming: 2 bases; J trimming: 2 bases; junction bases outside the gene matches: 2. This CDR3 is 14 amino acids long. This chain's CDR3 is CASSLSGGQETQYF. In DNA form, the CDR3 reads TGTGCCAGCAGCTTATCGGGAGGACAAGAGACCCAGTACTTC.

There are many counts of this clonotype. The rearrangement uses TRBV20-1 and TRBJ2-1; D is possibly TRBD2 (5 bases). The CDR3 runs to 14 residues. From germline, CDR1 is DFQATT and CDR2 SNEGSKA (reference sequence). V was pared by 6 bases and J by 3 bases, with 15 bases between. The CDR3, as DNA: TGCAGTGCCCACTCTGGACGGGACTACAATGAGCAGTTCTTC. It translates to CSAHSGRDYNEQFF.

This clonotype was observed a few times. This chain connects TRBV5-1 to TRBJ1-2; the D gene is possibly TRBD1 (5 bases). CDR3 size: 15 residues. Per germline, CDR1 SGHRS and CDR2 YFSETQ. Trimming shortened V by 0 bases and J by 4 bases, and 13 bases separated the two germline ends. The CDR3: CASSLAQGRGYGYTF. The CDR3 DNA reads TGCGCCAGCAGCTTGGCCCAGGGACGAGGCTATGGCTACACCTTC. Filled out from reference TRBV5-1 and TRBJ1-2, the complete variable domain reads KAGVTQTPRYLIKTRGQQVTLSCSPISGHRSVSWYQQTPGQGLQFLFEYFSETQRNKGNFPGRFSGRQFSNSRSEMNVSTLELGDSALYLCASSLAQGRGYGYTFGSGTRLTVV.

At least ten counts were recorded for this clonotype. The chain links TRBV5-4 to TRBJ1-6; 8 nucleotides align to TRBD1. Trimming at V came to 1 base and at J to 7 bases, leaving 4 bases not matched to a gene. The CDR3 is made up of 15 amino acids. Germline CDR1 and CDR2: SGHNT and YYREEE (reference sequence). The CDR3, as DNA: TGTGCCAGCAGCTTGTTAACAGGGGGAAATTCACCCCTCCACTTT. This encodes CASSLLTGGNSPLHF.

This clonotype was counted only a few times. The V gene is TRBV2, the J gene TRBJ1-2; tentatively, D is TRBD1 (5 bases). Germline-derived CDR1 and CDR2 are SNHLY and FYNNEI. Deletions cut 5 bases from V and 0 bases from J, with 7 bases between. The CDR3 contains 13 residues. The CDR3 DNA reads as TGTGCCAGCAGTTCAGGGTCTAACTATGGCTACACCTTC. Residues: CASSSGSNYGYTF.

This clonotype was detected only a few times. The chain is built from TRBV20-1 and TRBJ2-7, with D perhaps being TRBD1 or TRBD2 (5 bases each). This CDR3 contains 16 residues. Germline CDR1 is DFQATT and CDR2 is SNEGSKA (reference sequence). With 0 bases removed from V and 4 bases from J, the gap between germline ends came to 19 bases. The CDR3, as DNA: TGCAGTGCTAGAGATGAGGGGCCGGTTTTCAGGTACGAGCAGTACTTC. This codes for CSARDEGPVFRYEQYF.